This TCR beta chain is from a study of cytomegalovirus exposure and HLA in healthy donors. There are 15 residues in the CDR3. Per the germline V gene, CDR1 is SGHVS and CDR2 is FQNEAQ. The J segment lost 3 bases and the V segment lost 5 bases, leaving 7 bases of the junction unmatched. Findings and caveats of the study: It was reported that TCR beta sequences correctly inferred the HLA-A and HLA-B alleles for most subjects. According to an earlier analysis, most TCR beta V segments yielded productive rearrangements about 90% or about 30% of the time.

PCR amplification relied on 60 Vbeta primers (plus 13 Jbeta primers). Repertoires were generated with immunoSEQ multiplex PCR, while TCRdb's copy carries only in-frame clones and drops some. The table records some 220,000 clones, about 85% of them present only once. This clone was detected once. Its specificity is not known. Each donor was nominally healthy when sampled (though unrecorded immune exposures were likely). This chain joins TRBV7-8 and TRBJ1-2, with 9 positions matching TRBD1. Specimen: PBMCs. The TCR originated in a girl between 2 and 10 years old in good health and CMV-seronegative. The CDR3 sequence: CASSAPDRGDYGYTF. The CDR3 DNA follows: TGTGCCAGCAGCGCCCCCGACAGGGGGGACTATGGCTACACCTTC.